This entry describes one T cell receptor beta chain. Its antigen is not identified. Sequencing was performed with immunoSEQ multiplex PCR; in TCRdb, only in-frame clones are kept and a portion is missing. The table lists 13,000 or so clones, 67% of them singletons. This record belongs to a study of OX40 agonist ivuxolimab in advanced cancers. The wider study: The dose-escalation cohort was approximately 80% male, with a mean age of around 60 years, ranging roughly 20 to 90. Three patients got partial responses; one had hepatocellular carcinoma and two had cutaneous melanoma. Findings and limits, study-wide: Average numbers of expanded clones were greater in CD8+ T cells than in CD4+.

Germline V gives CDR1 SGHRS, CDR2 YFSETQ. This CDR3 comprises 13 residues. Trimming pared 4 bases from V and 7 bases from J, leaving 14 bases between. Sample: CD4+ or CD8+ T cells sorted from blood, taken in a trial of the OX40 agonist ivuxolimab. The rearrangement joins TRBV5-1 to TRBJ1-1; the D gene is possibly TRBD1 (5 bases). The clonotype originates from an adult with an advanced solid tumor such as melanoma, head and neck, liver or kidney cancer. For the CDR3, the DNA is TGCGCCAGCAGCCTTCAGGGTTGGGGTGAAGCTTTCTTT. This encodes CASSLQGWGEAFF.